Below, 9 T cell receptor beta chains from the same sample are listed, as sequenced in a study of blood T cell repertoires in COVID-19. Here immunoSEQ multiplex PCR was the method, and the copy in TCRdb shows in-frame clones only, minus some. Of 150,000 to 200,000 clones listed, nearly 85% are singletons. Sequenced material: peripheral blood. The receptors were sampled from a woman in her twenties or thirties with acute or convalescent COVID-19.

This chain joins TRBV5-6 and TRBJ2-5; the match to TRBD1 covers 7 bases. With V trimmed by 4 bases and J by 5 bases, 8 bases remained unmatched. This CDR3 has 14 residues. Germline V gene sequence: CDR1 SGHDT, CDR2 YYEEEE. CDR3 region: CASSPTGSAETQYF. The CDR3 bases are TGTGCCAGCAGCCCGACAGGGAGCGCCGAGACCCAGTACTTC.

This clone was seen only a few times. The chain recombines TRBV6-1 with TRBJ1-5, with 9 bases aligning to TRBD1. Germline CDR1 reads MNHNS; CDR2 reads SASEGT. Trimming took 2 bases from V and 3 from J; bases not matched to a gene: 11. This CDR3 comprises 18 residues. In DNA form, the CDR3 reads TGTGCCAGCAGTGAAACGGGTTGGGGACAGGGAAACAATCAGCCCCAGCATTTT. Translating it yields CASSETGWGQGNNQPQHF.

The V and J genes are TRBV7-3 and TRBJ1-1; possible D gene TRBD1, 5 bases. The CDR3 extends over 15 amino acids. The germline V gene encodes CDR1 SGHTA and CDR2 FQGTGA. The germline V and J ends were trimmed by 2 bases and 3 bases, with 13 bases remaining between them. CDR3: CASSLRGTVHTEAFF. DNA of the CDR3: TGTGCCAGCAGCTTACGGGGGACGGTTCACACTGAAGCTTTCTTT.

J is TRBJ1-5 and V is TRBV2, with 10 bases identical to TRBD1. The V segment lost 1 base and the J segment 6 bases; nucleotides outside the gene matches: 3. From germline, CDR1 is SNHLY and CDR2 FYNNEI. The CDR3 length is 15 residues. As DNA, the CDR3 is TGTGCCAGCAGTGAAGGACAGGGGGCCTCTCAGCCCCAGCATTTT. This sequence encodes CASSEGQGASQPQHF.

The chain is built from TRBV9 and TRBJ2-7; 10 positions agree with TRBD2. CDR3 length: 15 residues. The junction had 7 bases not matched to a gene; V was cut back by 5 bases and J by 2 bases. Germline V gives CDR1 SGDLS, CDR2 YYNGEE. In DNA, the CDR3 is TGTGCCAGCAGTAACCAGCGGGAGGGTCCCTACGAGCAGTACTTC. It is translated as CASSNQREGPYEQYF. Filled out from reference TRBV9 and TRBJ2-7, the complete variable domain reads DSGVTQTPKHLITATGQRVTLRCSPRSGDLSVYWYQQSLDQGLQFLIQYYNGEERAKGNILERFSAQQFPDLHSELNLSSLELGDSALYFCASSNQREGPYEQYFGPGTRLTVT.

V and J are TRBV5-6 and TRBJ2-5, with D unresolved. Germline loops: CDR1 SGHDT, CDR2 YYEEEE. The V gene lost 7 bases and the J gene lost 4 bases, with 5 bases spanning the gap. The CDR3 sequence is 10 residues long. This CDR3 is CASGVETQYF. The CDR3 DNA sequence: TGTGCCAGCGGAGTAGAGACCCAGTACTTC.

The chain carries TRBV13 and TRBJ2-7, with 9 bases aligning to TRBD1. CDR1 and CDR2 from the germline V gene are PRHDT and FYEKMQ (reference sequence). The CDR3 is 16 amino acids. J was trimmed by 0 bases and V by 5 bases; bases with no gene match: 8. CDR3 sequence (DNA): TGTGCCAGCAGCCCAATAACAGGGGGCCTCTCCTACGAGCAGTACTTC. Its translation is CASSPITGGLSYEQYF.

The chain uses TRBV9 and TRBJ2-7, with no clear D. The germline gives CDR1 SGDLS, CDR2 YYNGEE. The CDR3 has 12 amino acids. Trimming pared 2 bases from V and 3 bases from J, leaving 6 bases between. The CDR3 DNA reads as TGTGCCAGCAGCGTCACCGGCTACGAGCAGTACTTC. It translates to CASSVTGYEQYF.

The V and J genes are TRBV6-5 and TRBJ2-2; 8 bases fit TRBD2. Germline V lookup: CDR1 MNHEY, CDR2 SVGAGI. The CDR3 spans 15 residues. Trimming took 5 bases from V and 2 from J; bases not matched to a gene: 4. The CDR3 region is CASSLTSANTGELFF. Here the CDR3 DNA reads TGTGCCAGCAGTCTGACTAGCGCTAACACCGGGGAGCTGTTTTTT.